The rows below give T cell receptor beta chains drawn from one sample of a study of CD8 T cells in Susac syndrome. TCRdb reprocessed the immunoSEQ multiplex PCR reads with MiXCR, giving one entry per CDR3 protein. The sample has 200,000 to 250,000 distinct CDR3 sequences; 92% are singletons. Sample: CD8+ T cells from PBMCs. Receptors originate from a human donor with multiple sclerosis. Each CDR3 is given without its conserved first and last residue. Each record gives: J gene, V gene, CDR3 protein.

TRBJ2-5 | TRBV29-1 | SVEERGRGTQY
TRBJ2-3 | TRBV2 | ASSWLADTDTQY
TRBJ2-3 | TRBV9 | ASSVAGEAGPSTDTQY
TRBJ1-1 | TRBV30 | AWIQGQLNTEAF
TRBJ1-2 | TRBV11-1 | ASSSDRMDIYGYT
TRBJ1-1 | TRBV7-9 | ASSLTSEAF
TRBJ2-2 | TRBV7-6 | ASSFNPTGEEGELF
TRBJ1-5 | TRBV19 | ASTPGQGLILNQPQH
TRBJ1-2 | TRBV4-2 | ASSQALTGRGYT
TRBJ2-1 | TRBV7-9 | ASSLVGQGLNEQF
TRBJ2-1 | TRBV12-3/TRBV12-4 | ASTTTGTGDNEQF
TRBJ1-2 | TRBV4-1 | ASSPSWTGDYT
TRBJ2-3 | TRBV19 | ASGPGLSTDTQY
TRBJ2-1 | TRBV7-2 | ASSLVQGAYNEQF
TRBJ2-7 | TRBV4-1 | ASSRDKTGMGEEDEQY
TRBJ2-1 | TRBV12-3/TRBV12-4 | ASSWAGGERRNEQF
TRBJ2-1 | TRBV5-6 | ASSFASASSYNEQF
TRBJ2-3 | TRBV9 | ASSVGGSDTQY
TRBJ2-4 | TRBV3-1 | ASSPTGQGADIQY
TRBJ1-6 | TRBV15 | ATSRDRGQGSPLH
TRBJ1-2 | TRBV2 | ASRNGGYT
TRBJ2-7 | TRBV29-1 | SVDKGYEQY
TRBJ2-1 | TRBV5-1 | ASSLVSWEQF
TRBJ2-1 | TRBV3-1 | ASSQEGGRGSSYNEQF
TRBJ2-7 | TRBV18 | ASSPPGGSEQY
TRBJ2-1 | TRBV20-1 | SARDGLRGIYNEQF
TRBJ2-7 | TRBV19 | ASSIDRANEQY
TRBJ2-1 | TRBV12-5 | ASGFGAGPYNEQF
TRBJ1-2 | TRBV30 | AGWGDT
TRBJ2-1 | TRBV9 | ASSVDEAAGEEQF
TRBJ1-2 | TRBV5-1 | ASSLDQGGGYYGYT
TRBJ1-1 | TRBV19 | ASLDRAGSDEAF
TRBJ2-5 | TRBV27 | ASSARWAGKTETQY
TRBJ1-1 | TRBV25-1 | ASSELGTSTEAF
TRBJ1-4 | TRBV27 | ASSFSSARQGGKLF